This TCR beta chain emerged from a study of high-grade serous ovarian cancer treatment subgroups. About the research overall: Each sample yielded on average 7,494 unique TCR beta rearrangements from 11,000 to 15,000 reads.

Study outcomes and limitations: Repertoire similarity ranged 0.11 to 0.79 between tumors of one patient.

Tumor samples were obtained before definitive surgery or chemotherapy. Only in-frame clones appear in the TCRdb table, and some are missing; sequencing was by immunoSEQ multiplex PCR. The data contain some 33,000 clones, roughly three quarters of them seen just once; the ten biggest clones take up roughly 3%. Worth noting for this clone: The antigen is not known.

Losses at the gene ends were 7 bases for V and 4 bases for J; bases not matched to a gene: 4. The CDR3 is 14 residues long. Per germline, CDR1 MDHEN and CDR2 SYDVKM. This rearrangement joins TRBV28 to TRBJ2-1, with TRBD2 matching over 10 bases. Sample: tumor tissue. The receptor was derived from a human donor with high-grade serous ovarian cancer. CDR3 DNA sequence: TGTGCCAGCACCATAGCGGGAGGATACAATGAGCAGTTCTTC. Its protein is CASTIAGGYNEQFF.